This is a list of T cell receptor beta chains from one sample in a study of blood T cells in healthy people across ages. TCRdb reprocessed the 5' RACE reads with MiXCR, giving one entry per CDR3 protein. This table has over a million distinct CDR3 sequences, around 42% appearing once. Sequences were obtained from blood. The receptors originated from a woman aged 18-29 years in good health. Each CDR3 is given with its conserved first and last residue. A D gene is named only where the DNA matches it firmly. Rows give clone size only sometimes, using once, few, many, or a class for an expanded clone.

j_call v_call clone_size d_call cdr3_nt cdr3_aa
TRBJ2-3 TRBV20-1 NA NA TGCAGTGGGGTCGGGGGCCCCCGCACAGATACGCAGTATTTT CSGVGGPRTDTQYF
TRBJ2-3 TRBV10-3 NA NA TGTGCCATCAGTGAGGGGGGTTTCACAGATACGCAGTATTTT CAISEGGFTDTQYF
TRBJ2-4 TRBV20-1 NA TRBD2 TGCAGTGCTAGATCCCCCCGTTCTAGCGGGAGCAAACTAGCCAAAAACATTCGGTACTTC CSARSPRSSGSKLAKNIRYF
TRBJ2-1 TRBV7-9 NA TRBD1 TGTGCCAGCAGCTCTACCCGACAGGGGGCCTACAATGAGCGGTTCTTC CASSSTRQGAYNERFF
TRBJ2-3 TRBV24-1 once TRBD1 TGTGCCACCAGTGAGACAGGGGGAGGAGCAGATACGCAGTATTTT CATSETGGGADTQYF
TRBJ2-7 TRBV5-1 few NA TGCGCCAGCAGCTATGGGGGGACAACGAAGGGGGAGCAGTACTTC CASSYGGTTKGEQYF
TRBJ1-1 TRBV29-1 NA NA TGCAGCGTCGGGCACATGGGCACTGAAGCTTTCTTT CSVGHMGTEAFF
TRBJ1-1 TRBV4-1 NA NA TGCGCCAGCAGCCCCCCAAGTACGGCGGGGAACACTGAAGCTTTCTTT CASSPPSTAGNTEAFF
TRBJ2-1 TRBV12-3/TRBV12-4 NA TRBD2 TGTGCCAGCAGCTCCCGTGGGAGCGGGAGGTCCTATTTCAATGAGCAGTTCTTC CASSSRGSGRSYFNEQFF
TRBJ2-7 TRBV7-2 few NA TGTGCCAGCAGCTTACAAGCTAGCGACCCCTACGAGCAGTACTTC CASSLQASDPYEQYF
TRBJ2-3 TRBV29-1 NA TRBD2 TGCAGCGTTTCCGGGACTAGCGAGAGCACAGATACGCAGTATTTT CSVSGTSESTDTQYF
TRBJ2-2 TRBV9 NA TRBD1 TGTGCCGGCAGCGCCGGGACAGGGGGCACCGGGGAGCTGTTTTTT CAGSAGTGGTGELFF
TRBJ2-7 TRBV7-2 many NA TGTGCCAGCAGCTTAGCGGGGGACTCCGAGCAGTACTTC CASSLAGDSEQYF
TRBJ1-1 TRBV12-3/TRBV12-4 many NA TGTGCCAGCAGCTTAAGAGAGAACACTGAAGCTTTCTTT CASSLRENTEAFF
TRBJ2-5 TRBV27 few NA TGTGCCAGCAGTTTATACAGGGTGGGAAGGGAGACCCAGTACTTC CASSLYRVGRETQYF
TRBJ2-4 TRBV5-4 NA NA TGTGCCAGCAGCTCATGGGGCCCCCGCGCGGAGCAGTACTTC CASSSWGPRAEQYF
TRBJ1-1 TRBV11-2 NA NA TGTGCCAGCAGCCCCTACCGACAGGTAGGCACTGAAGCTTTCTTT CASSPYRQVGTEAFF
TRBJ2-3 TRBV7-9 few NA TGTGCCAGCAGCTCGTATTTCACAGATACGCAGTATTTT CASSSYFTDTQYF
TRBJ1-3 TRBV2 NA NA TGTGCCAGCAGTGGTTACACAGGGATTGGAAACACCATATATTTT CASSGYTGIGNTIYF
TRBJ2-1 TRBV2 NA NA TGTGCCAGCAGTTTTGGCGGCGGGGACCAAGAGACCCAGTTCTTC CASSFGGGDQETQFF
TRBJ1-4 TRBV5-1 NA TRBD1 TGCGCCAGCAGCTCTAATACAGGGGCGCCTAATGAAAAACTGTTTTTT CASSSNTGAPNEKLFF
TRBJ1-4 TRBV12-3/TRBV12-4 NA NA TGTGCCAGCAGCCCAGTCAGACTGGGACATCATGAAAAACTGTTTTTT CASSPVRLGHHEKLFF
TRBJ2-1 TRBV13 NA TRBD2 TGTGCCAGCAGCTTAGGTGCTAGCGGGAGGTCCTACAATGAGCAGTTCTTC CASSLGASGRSYNEQFF
TRBJ2-3 TRBV5-1 few NA TGCGCCAGCAGCTTGACAGGGACCCCAGATACGCAGTATTTT CASSLTGTPDTQYF
TRBJ2-1 TRBV27 NA NA TGTGCCAGCAGTTTTATCCCCTTCTATGAGCAGTTCTTC CASSFIPFYEQFF
TRBJ1-1 TRBV5-1 few TRBD1 TGCGCCAGCAGCCCGGGACAGGGGGGATCCGAAGCTTTCTTT CASSPGQGGSEAFF
TRBJ2-1 TRBV12-3/TRBV12-4 NA NA TGTGCCAGCACTTCACAGGGAAACAATGAGCAGTTCTTC CASTSQGNNEQFF
TRBJ2-7 TRBV12-3/TRBV12-4 few NA TGTGCCAGCAGTGCCATGAGTTCCTACGAGCAGTACTTC CASSAMSSYEQYF
TRBJ1-1 TRBV12-3/TRBV12-4 NA NA TGTGCCAGCAGTATGGACAGCCTGAAAGCTTTCTTT CASSMDSLKAFF
TRBJ2-4 TRBV27 NA NA TGTGCCAGCAGTCCCTACCAAGAGGCTGAGCAGTACTTC CASSPYQEAEQYF
TRBJ2-5 TRBV2 few NA TGTGCCAGCAGTGGATTTGGCCCTCAAGAGACCCAGTACTTC CASSGFGPQETQYF
TRBJ2-5 TRBV5-4 few TRBD2 TGTGCCAGCAGCGGAACTAGCGGGTGGGAGACCCAGTACTTC CASSGTSGWETQYF
TRBJ2-7 TRBV20-1 few TRBD1 TGCAGTGCTAGTTGGTTCGGGACAGGGGTTGGCGAGCAGTACTTC CSASWFGTGVGEQYF
TRBJ1-4 TRBV29-1 few TRBD1 TGCAGCGTTGCCGGGACAGGGTTTGAAAAACTGTTTTTT CSVAGTGFEKLFF
TRBJ1-2 TRBV25-1 NA NA TGTGCCAGCAGCAAGAGAATGTGGGGCGAGGGCTATGGCTACACCTTC CASSKRMWGEGYGYTF
TRBJ2-7 TRBV4-2 few NA TGTGCCAGCAGCCAAGAAAGCCAACAGGTGGGGTACGAGCAGTACTTC CASSQESQQVGYEQYF
TRBJ2-5 TRBV12-3/TRBV12-4 NA NA TGTGCCAGCAGTTTCCGGGACCGCGGGGAGACCCAGTACTTC CASSFRDRGETQYF
TRBJ2-1 TRBV12-3/TRBV12-4 few NA TGTGCCAGCAGTTTAAGGCGGGACGGTGTCGATGAGCAGTTCTTC CASSLRRDGVDEQFF
TRBJ2-1 TRBV7-7 few TRBD2 TGTGCTAGCAGCCCAACCGGCGGGGGAACCTACAATGAGCAGTTCTTC CASSPTGGGTYNEQFF
TRBJ2-5 TRBV6-2/TRBV6-3 few NA TGTGCCAGCAGTTACTCATGGTCAGAGACCCAGTACTTC CASSYSWSETQYF
TRBJ2-1 TRBV3-1 NA TRBD2 TGTGCCAGCAGCGAACCCGGCGGGGGGGCCTACAATGAGCAGTTCTTC CASSEPGGGAYNEQFF
TRBJ2-4 TRBV7-2 few NA TGTGCCAGCAACCAACCCTGGCTGAACATTCAGTACTTC CASNQPWLNIQYF
TRBJ2-1 TRBV5-1 NA NA TGCGCCAGCAGCTCCGGGGGTAGCGGCAATTACAATGAGCAGTTCTTC CASSSGGSGNYNEQFF
TRBJ1-1 TRBV20-1 few TRBD1 TGCAGTGCTAGAGTGACAGGGGGGAACACTGAAGCTTTCTTT CSARVTGGNTEAFF
TRBJ2-7 TRBV20-1 NA NA TGCAGTGCGACGGGCCGCGTTTACGAGCAGTACTTC CSATGRVYEQYF
TRBJ2-6 TRBV11-2 NA NA TGTGCCAGCAGCTCCCGTAATAAATCTGGGGCCAACGTCCTGACTTTC CASSSRNKSGANVLTF
TRBJ1-2 TRBV10-3 few NA TGTGCCATCAGTGAACAAGCACAGCCGAATGGCTACACCTTC CAISEQAQPNGYTF
TRBJ2-1 TRBV30 few TRBD2 TGTGCCTGGAGTTATAGCGGGGGGGGATACAATGAGCAGTTCTTC CAWSYSGGGYNEQFF
TRBJ2-7 TRBV12-3/TRBV12-4 NA TRBD2 TGTGCCAGCAGTCCCCTCTCTAGCGGCCCCTCCTACGAGCAGTACTTC CASSPLSSGPSYEQYF
TRBJ2-3 TRBV3-1 few TRBD2 TGTGCCAGCAGCCGGGGGGGGTTGGATACGCAGTATTTT CASSRGGLDTQYF
TRBJ2-7 TRBV2 NA TRBD1 TGTGCCAGCAGTGAAGTCGGGACAGGTCCCTACGAGCAGTACTTC CASSEVGTGPYEQYF
TRBJ1-1 TRBV7-3 few NA TGTGCCAGCAGCTTAAATCAAGGGGACACTGAAGCTTTCTTT CASSLNQGDTEAFF
TRBJ1-2 TRBV4-1 NA NA TGCGCCAGCAGCCAAGGGGTGGCGGGATCATATGGCTACACCTTC CASSQGVAGSYGYTF
TRBJ2-1 TRBV12-3/TRBV12-4 NA TRBD1 TGTGCCAGCAGGACAGGACAGGGGGCCGCCTACAATGAGCAGTTCTTC CASRTGQGAAYNEQFF
TRBJ2-7 TRBV12-5 NA TRBD1 TGTGCTAGTGGTTTCTACCCGCTCCGGGACAGGGACGAGCAGTACTTC CASGFYPLRDRDEQYF
TRBJ2-4 TRBV2 NA NA TGTGCCAGCAGTGAACTAGGGGAGCGGATTATAGCCAAAAACATTCAGTACTTC CASSELGERIIAKNIQYF
TRBJ2-7 TRBV5-4 NA TRBD1 TGTGCCAGCAGCTACGGACAGGGAGTGTACTACGAGCAGTACTTC CASSYGQGVYYEQYF
TRBJ2-2 TRBV5-1 NA NA TGCGCCAGCAGCGGTGCCGTCGGGGACACCGGGGAGCTGTTTTTT CASSGAVGDTGELFF
TRBJ1-4 TRBV25-1 NA NA TGTGCCAGCGCCGAAGTACCAGGGGAACTGTTTTTT CASAEVPGELFF